This T cell receptor beta chain stems from a study of T cell changes during pregnancy in multiple sclerosis. TCRdb's copy holds only in-frame clones and misses some; the assay was immunoSEQ multiplex PCR. Here the sample spans just over 30,000 clones, approximately 91% being singletons. CDR1 is LNHDA and CDR2 is SQIVND in the germline V gene (reference sequence). Germline trimming cut 8 bases from V and 3 bases from J; bases unmatched to any gene: 6. CDR3 length equals 14 residues. The clonotype originates from a female donor with multiple sclerosis, enrolled in a pregnancy study. The sequenced sample was CD8+ T cells from peripheral blood mononuclear cells, obtained in the second trimester of pregnancy. The V gene is TRBV19, the J gene TRBJ2-3; TRBD2 matches 9 bases. The CDR3 loop is CASVSGRLTDTQYF. The DNA for the CDR3 is TGTGCCAGTGTTAGCGGGAGATTGACAGATACGCAGTATTTT.